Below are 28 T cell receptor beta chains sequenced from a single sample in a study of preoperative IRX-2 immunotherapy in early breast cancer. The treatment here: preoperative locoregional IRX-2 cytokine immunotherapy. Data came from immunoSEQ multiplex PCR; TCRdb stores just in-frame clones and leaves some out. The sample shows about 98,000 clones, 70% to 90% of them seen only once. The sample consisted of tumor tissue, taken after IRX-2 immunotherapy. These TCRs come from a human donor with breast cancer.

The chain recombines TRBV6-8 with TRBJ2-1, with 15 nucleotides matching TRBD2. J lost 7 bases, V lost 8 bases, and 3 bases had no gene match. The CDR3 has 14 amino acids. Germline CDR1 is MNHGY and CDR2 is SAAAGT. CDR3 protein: CASWTSGGDNEQFF. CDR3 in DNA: TGTGCCAGCTGGACTAGCGGGGGGGATAATGAGCAGTTCTTC.

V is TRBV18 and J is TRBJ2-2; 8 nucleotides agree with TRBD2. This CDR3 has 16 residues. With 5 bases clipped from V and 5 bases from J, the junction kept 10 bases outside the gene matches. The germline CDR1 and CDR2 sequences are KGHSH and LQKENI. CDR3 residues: CASSAAGVGDTGELFF. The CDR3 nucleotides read TGTGCCAGCTCAGCAGCGGGAGTCGGAGATACCGGGGAGCTGTTTTTT.

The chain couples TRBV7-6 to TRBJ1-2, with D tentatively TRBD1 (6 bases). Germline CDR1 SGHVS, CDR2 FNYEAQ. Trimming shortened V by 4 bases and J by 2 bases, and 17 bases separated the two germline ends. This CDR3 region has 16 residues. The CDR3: CASSYPTAGENYGYTF. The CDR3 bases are TGTGCCAGCAGCTATCCCACGGCAGGGGAGAACTATGGCTACACCTTC.

CDR3: CASSVGQLYYGYTF. Here the CDR3 DNA reads TGTGCCAGCAGTGTGGGACAGCTCTACTATGGCTACACCTTC. The chain uses TRBV6-8 and TRBJ1-2; 7 bases match TRBD1. The CDR3 runs to 14 residues. Germline V gene data show CDR1 as MNHGY and CDR2 as SAAAGT. Trimming took 5 bases from V and 3 from J; bases not matched to a gene: 6.

The CDR3: CASSFLEDRGYTF. The CDR3 bases are TGTGCCAGCAGCTTTCTAGAAGATCGAGGCTACACCTTC. The chain couples TRBV16 to TRBJ1-2, with D unclear. The V end lost 5 bases, the J end lost 8 bases, and 15 bases lay between the germline ends. Germline assignment: CDR1 KGHSY and CDR2 FQNENV. The CDR3 runs to 13 residues. The full variable domain, with the rest looked up from reference TRBV16 and TRBJ1-2, is GEEVAQTPKHLVRGEGQKAKLYCAPIKGHSYVFWYQQVLKNEFKFLISFQNENVFDETGMPKERFSAKCLPNSPCSLEIQATKLEDSAVYFCASSFLEDRGYTFGSGTRLTVV.

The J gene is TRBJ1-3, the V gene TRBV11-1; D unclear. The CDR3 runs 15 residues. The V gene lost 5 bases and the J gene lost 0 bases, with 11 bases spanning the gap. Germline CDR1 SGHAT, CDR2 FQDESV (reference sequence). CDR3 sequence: CASSPLSSSGNTIYF. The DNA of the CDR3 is TGTGCCAGCAGCCCCCTCTCGAGCTCTGGAAACACCATATATTTT.

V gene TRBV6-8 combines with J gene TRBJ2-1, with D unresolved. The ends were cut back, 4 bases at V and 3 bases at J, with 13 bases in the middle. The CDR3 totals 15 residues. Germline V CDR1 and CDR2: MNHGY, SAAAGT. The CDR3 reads CASSFSGPHYNEQFF. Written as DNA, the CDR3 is TGTGCCAGCAGTTTCTCCGGGCCTCACTACAATGAGCAGTTCTTC.

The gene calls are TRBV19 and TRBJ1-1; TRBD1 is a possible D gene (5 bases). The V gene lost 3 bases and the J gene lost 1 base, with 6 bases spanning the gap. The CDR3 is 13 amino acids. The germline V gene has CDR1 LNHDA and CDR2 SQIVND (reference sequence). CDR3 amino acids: CASSMGGNTEAFF. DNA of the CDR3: TGTGCCAGTAGTATGGGGGGGAACACTGAAGCTTTCTTT.

The CDR3 loop reads CASIPTGAAETQYF. Here the CDR3 DNA reads TGTGCCAGCATCCCGACAGGGGCCGCCGAGACCCAGTACTTC. The chain recombines TRBV12-5 with TRBJ2-5, with TRBD1 identical over 8 bases. Germline V CDR1 and CDR2: LGHNT, FRNRAP. This CDR3 contains 14 residues.

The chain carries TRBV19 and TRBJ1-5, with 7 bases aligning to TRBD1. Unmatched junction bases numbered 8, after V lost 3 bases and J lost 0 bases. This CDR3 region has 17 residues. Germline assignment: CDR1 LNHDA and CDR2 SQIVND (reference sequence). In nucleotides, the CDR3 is TGTGCCAGTAGTATCCCAGGGGGAGAGTATAGCAATCAGCCCCAGCATTTT. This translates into CASSIPGGEYSNQPQHF.

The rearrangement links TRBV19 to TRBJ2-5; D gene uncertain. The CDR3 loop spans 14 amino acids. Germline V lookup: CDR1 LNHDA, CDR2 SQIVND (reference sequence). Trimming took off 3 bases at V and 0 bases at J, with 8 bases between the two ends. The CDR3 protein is CASSISADQETQYF. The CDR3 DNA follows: TGTGCCAGTAGTATTTCGGCAGACCAAGAGACCCAGTACTTC. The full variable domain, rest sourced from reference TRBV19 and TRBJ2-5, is DGGITQSPKYLFRKEGQNVTLSCEQNLNHDAMYWYRQDPGQGLRLIYYSQIVNDFQKGDIAEGYSVSREKKESFPLTVTSAQKNPTAFYLCASSISADQETQYFGPGTRLLVL.

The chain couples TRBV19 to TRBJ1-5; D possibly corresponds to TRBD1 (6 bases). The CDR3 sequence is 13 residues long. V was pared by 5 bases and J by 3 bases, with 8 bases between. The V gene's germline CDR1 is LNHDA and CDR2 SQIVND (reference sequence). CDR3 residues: CASSGQLNQPQHF. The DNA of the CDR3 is TGTGCCAGTAGTGGACAGCTCAATCAGCCCCAGCATTTT. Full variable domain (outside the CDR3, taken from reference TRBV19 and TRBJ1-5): DGGITQSPKYLFRKEGQNVTLSCEQNLNHDAMYWYRQDPGQGLRLIYYSQIVNDFQKGDIAEGYSVSREKKESFPLTVTSAQKNPTAFYLCASSGQLNQPQHFGDGTRLSIL.

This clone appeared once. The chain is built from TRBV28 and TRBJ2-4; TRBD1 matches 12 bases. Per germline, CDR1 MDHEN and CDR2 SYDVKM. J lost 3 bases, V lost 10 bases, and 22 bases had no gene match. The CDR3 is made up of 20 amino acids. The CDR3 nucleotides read TGTGCCACCTTACCTGGGGACAGGGGGCGCGGTGTTAAAGTCAAAAACATTCAGTACTTC. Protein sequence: CATLPGDRGRGVKVKNIQYF.

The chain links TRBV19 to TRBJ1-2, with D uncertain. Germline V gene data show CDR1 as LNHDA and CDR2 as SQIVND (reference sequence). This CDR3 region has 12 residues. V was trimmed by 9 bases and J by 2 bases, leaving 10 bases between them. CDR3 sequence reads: CASQDGNYGYTF. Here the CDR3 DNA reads TGTGCCAGCCAGGACGGAAACTATGGCTACACCTTC.

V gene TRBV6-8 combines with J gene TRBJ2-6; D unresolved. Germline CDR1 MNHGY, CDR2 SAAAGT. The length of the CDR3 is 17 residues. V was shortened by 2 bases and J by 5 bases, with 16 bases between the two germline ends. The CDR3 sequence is CASSYRALSGWANVLTF. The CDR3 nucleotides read TGTGCCAGCAGTTACAGAGCGTTATCTGGGTGGGCCAACGTCCTGACTTTC.

The CDR3, as DNA: TGTGCCCGATGGGGAATTGTGAAAAGGTTAATTAACTACAATGAGCAGTTCTTC. This encodes CARWGIVKRLINYNEQFF. This chain links TRBV6-8 with TRBJ2-1; D is unresolved. V was trimmed by 11 bases and J by 3 bases, leaving 29 bases between them. CDR1 is MNHGY, CDR2 SAAAGT, per germline. The CDR3 loop spans 18 amino acids.

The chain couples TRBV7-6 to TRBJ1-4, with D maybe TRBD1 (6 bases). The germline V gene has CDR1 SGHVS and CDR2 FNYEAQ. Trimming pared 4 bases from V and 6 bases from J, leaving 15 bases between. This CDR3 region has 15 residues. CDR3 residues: CASSSSGGLHEKLFF. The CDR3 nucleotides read TGTGCCAGCAGCTCCTCGGGGGGCCTGCATGAAAAACTGTTTTTT.

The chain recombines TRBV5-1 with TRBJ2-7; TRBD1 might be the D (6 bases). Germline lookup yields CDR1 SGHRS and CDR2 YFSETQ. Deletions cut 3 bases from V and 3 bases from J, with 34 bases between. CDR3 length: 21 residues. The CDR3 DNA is TGCGCCAGCAGCTCGAAAGCTTGGCTAGGTACATCGTCGAGCAGGGGCTACGAGCAGTACTTC. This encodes CASSSKAWLGTSSSRGYEQYF.

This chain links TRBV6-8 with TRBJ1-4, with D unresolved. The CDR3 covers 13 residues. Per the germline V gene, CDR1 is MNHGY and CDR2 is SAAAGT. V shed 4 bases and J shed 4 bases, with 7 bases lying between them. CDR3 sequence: CASSWRLNEKLFF. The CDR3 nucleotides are TGTGCCAGCAGTTGGAGACTTAATGAAAAACTGTTTTTT.

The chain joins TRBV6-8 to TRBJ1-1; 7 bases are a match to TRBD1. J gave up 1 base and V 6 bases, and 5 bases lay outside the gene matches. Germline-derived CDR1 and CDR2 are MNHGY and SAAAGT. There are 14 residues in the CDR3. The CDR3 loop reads CASRPHRGNTEAFF. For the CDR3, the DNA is TGTGCCAGCAGACCTCACAGGGGGAACACTGAAGCTTTCTTT.

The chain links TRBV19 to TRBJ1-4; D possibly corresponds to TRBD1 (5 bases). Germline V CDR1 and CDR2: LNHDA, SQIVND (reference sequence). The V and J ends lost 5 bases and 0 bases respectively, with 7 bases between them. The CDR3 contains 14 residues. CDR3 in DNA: TGTGCCAGTAGTGACAGTCCAACTAATGAAAAACTGTTTTTT. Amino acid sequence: CASSDSPTNEKLFF. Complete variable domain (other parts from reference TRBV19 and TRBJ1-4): DGGITQSPKYLFRKEGQNVTLSCEQNLNHDAMYWYRQDPGQGLRLIYYSQIVNDFQKGDIAEGYSVSREKKESFPLTVTSAQKNPTAFYLCASSDSPTNEKLFFGSGTQLSVL.

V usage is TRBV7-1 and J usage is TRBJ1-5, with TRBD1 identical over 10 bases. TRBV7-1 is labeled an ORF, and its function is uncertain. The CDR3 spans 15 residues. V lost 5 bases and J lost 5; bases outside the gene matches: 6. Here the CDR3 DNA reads TGTGCCAGCAGCCCCGGACAGGGGGGGGATCAGCCCCAGCATTTT. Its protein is CASSPGQGGDQPQHF.

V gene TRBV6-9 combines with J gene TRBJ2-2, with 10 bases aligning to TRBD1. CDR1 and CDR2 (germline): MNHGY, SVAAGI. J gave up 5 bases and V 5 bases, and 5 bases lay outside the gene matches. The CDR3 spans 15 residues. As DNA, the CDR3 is TGTGCCAGCAGTCGACAGGGGGCGAGAACCGGGGAGCTGTTTTTT. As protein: CASSRQGARTGELFF.

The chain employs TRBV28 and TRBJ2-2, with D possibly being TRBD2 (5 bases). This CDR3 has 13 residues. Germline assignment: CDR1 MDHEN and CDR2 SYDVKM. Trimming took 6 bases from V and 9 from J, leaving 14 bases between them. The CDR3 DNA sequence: TGTGCCAGCAGCCCGAGGGTTAGTAGGGAGCTGTTTTTT. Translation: CASSPRVSRELFF.

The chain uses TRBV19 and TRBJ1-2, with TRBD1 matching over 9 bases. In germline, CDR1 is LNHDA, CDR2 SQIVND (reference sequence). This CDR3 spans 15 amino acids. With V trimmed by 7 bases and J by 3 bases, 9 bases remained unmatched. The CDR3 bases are TGTGCCAGTACCGCCGGGACAGGGAAGTACTATGGCTACACCTTC. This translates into CASTAGTGKYYGYTF.

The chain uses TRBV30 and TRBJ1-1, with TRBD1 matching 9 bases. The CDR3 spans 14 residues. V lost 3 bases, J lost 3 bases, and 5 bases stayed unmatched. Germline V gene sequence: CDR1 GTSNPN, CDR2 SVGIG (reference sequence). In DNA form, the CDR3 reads TGTGCCTGGAGGTCATGGACAGGGGACACTGAAGCTTTCTTT. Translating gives CAWRSWTGDTEAFF.

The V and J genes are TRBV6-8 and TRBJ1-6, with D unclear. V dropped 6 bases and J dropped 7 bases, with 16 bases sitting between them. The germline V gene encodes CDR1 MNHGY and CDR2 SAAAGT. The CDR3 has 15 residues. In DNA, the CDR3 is TGTGCCAGCAGCCCGAGTCCGGTGGCAAATTCACCCCTCCACTTT. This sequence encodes CASSPSPVANSPLHF.

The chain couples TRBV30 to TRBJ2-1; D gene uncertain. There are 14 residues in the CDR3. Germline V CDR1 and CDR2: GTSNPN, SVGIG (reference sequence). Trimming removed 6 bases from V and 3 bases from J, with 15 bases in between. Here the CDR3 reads CACTSPVRYNEQFF. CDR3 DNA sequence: TGTGCCTGCACAAGTCCCGTTCGCTACAATGAGCAGTTCTTC.